This entry lists 2 T cell receptor beta chains sequenced from one sample in a study of regulatory T cells in long-lasting Graves disease. Time point defined: newly diagnosed GD, antithyroid drugs for less than 3 months. RNA from PBMCs was the source of the TCR library. With iRepertoire HTBI primers and Arm-PCR of CDR3 regions, TCR beta libraries were built. One entry per CDR3 protein results from TCRdb running MiXCR on the multiplex PCR reads. The data hold 370,000 or so distinct CDR3 sequences, with 15% to 20% observed a single time. These records were also assigned to another study, of T cells in Graves' hyperthyroidism and ophthalmopathy.

Material: peripheral blood mononuclear cells (PBMCs), obtained at new diagnosis, from a patient treated with antithyroid drugs. These receptors came from a woman in her late teens or twenties with Graves disease.

The chain uses TRBV5-4 and TRBJ2-1; TRBD2 matches at 12 bases. Germline V gene sequence: CDR1 SGHNT, CDR2 YYREEE (reference sequence). The CDR3 totals 16 residues. With V trimmed by 5 bases and J by 7 bases, 10 bases remained unmatched. CDR3 sequence reads: CASRLAGGRLANEQFF. The CDR3 region has the DNA TGTGCCAGCAGACTAGCGGGGGGTCGATTGGCTAATGAGCAGTTCTTC.

This clonotype was counted many times. V is TRBV2 and J is TRBJ2-1; 10 positions agree with TRBD1. Looked up from germline, CDR1 is SNHLY and CDR2 is FYNNEI. J was trimmed by 9 bases and V by 6 bases; bases with no gene match: 8. The CDR3 is made up of 14 amino acids. CDR3 sequence reads: CASRKTGGIIEQFF. CDR3 bases: TGTGCCAGCAGGAAGACAGGGGGCATTATTGAGCAGTTCTTC.